One and the same sample provided the 25 T cell receptor beta chains below, sequenced in a study of tumor-infiltrating lymphocytes in primary liver carcinoma. Using a constant-region primer together with ProtoScript II reverse transcriptase, TCR beta cDNA was made from roughly 520 ng of total RNA. Three rounds of nested multiplex PCR with slightly modified ARM-PCR produced TCR beta libraries. The first two PCR rounds used TRBV1-TRBV30 forward primers with a C-beta reverse primer, roughly 10 cycles each. Each CDR3 protein is one row after TCRdb ran MiXCR on the multiplex PCR reads. The table includes approximately 110,000 distinct CDR3 sequences, 50% to 70% detected once. Total RNA and DNA came together from around 18-30 mg of bulk tissue without cell sorting. Sequencing input: liver tumor tissue from sampling region 1. Subset: tumor region T1, superior pole. The receptors come from a woman between 55 and 75 years old with primary liver carcinoma and hepatitis B virus infection.

A note on this clonotype: A much larger clone differs by one base, so this may be a read error. The rearrangement joins TRBV6-1 to TRBJ2-7; 8 nucleotides align to TRBD1. After removal of 6 bases from V and 9 bases from J, the junction contained 13 bases not matched to a gene. The CDR3 extends over 14 amino acids. Germline V CDR1 and CDR2: MNHNS, SASEGT. The CDR3 bases are TGTGCCAGCAGGGGGGGACAGGTATCCCACGGGCAGTACTTC. This encodes CASRGGQVSHGQYF.

The V and J genes are TRBV12-3 or TRBV12-4 and TRBJ1-4; 7 bases map to TRBD1. The V segment lost 6 bases and the J segment 5 bases; nucleotides outside the gene matches: 12. The length of the CDR3 is 16 residues. In DNA form, the CDR3 reads TGTGCCAGCAGCCCAGGGGGTTCCTGGGGGAATGAAAAACTGTTTTTT. Translation gives CASSPGGSWGNEKLFF.

Ten or more counts support this clonotype. V gene TRBV30 combines with J gene TRBJ1-2; 8 positions match TRBD1. After removal of 0 bases from V and 6 bases from J, the junction contained 6 bases not matched to a gene. The CDR3 has 14 amino acids. Germline V gives CDR1 GTSNPN, CDR2 SVGIG (reference sequence). This CDR3 reads CAWSVGTGGDGYTF. The DNA of the CDR3 is TGTGCCTGGAGTGTGGGGACAGGTGGGGATGGCTACACCTTC.

Comment on this clonotype: This may be a read error: a much more frequent sequence differs by one nucleotide. The chain joins TRBV6-6 to TRBJ2-2; 8 bases fit TRBD1. Germline values: CDR1 MNHNY, CDR2 SVGAGI (reference sequence). V lost 2 bases and J lost 9; bases outside the gene matches: 11. This CDR3 has 16 residues. The CDR3 loop reads CASSYTTGGRARELFF. CDR3 bases: TGTGCCAGCAGTTACACAACAGGGGGTAGAGCCAGGGAGCTGTTTTTT.

Turning to this clonotype: One end of the junction does not line up with germline, which may come from a read error. The chain carries TRBV5-6 and TRBJ2-1, with D possibly being TRBD1 (5 bases). The CDR3 has 15 amino acids. Germline V gives CDR1 SGHDT, CDR2 YYEEEE. CDR3 bases: TGTGCCAGCAGCTTGCAAGCAGGGCCCGAGAATAAGCAGTTATTC. Translation gives CASSLQAGPENKQLF.

For this clonotype: Possible read error: a much larger clone is one base away. This sequence joins TRBV4-1 and TRBJ2-7; tentatively, D is TRBD2 (5 bases). Trimming removed 0 bases from V and 2 bases from J, with 11 bases in between. The germline CDR1 and CDR2 sequences are MGHRA and YSYEKL. This CDR3 region has 15 residues. DNA for the CDR3: TGCGCCAGCAGCCAAGAGAGGAGGAGTCCCTACGAGCAGTACTTC. Protein sequence: CASSQERRSPYEQYF.

A note on this clonotype: This clone may be a read error of a much larger clone one base away. J is TRBJ1-1 and V is TRBV5-1; the match to TRBD1 covers 10 bases. V lost 7 bases, J lost 5 bases, and 5 bases stayed unmatched. The CDR3 is 13 residues long. Germline CDR1 SGHRS, CDR2 YFSETQ. CDR3 residues: CASGLDRGTEAFF. The CDR3 nucleotides are TGCGCCAGCGGCCTGGACAGGGGGACTGAAGCTTTCTTT.

This clonotype came up once. The CDR3 nucleotides are TGTGCCAGCAGCGTCGGACAGGGGGGACTAGTGGGAGAATTCAATGAGCAGTTCTTC. This translates into CASSVGQGGLVGEFNEQFF. The chain recombines TRBV11-3 with TRBJ2-1; 10 nucleotides align to TRBD1. The trim removed 5 bases at V and 6 bases at J, leaving 19 bases unmatched. Germline values: CDR1 SGHNT, CDR2 YENEEA. CDR3 length: 19 residues.

The chain employs TRBV6-5 and TRBJ1-2; D unclear. Germline CDR1 reads MNHEY; CDR2 reads SVGAGI. The CDR3 is made up of 16 amino acids. V lost 10 bases, J lost 0 bases, and 21 bases lay in between. DNA of the CDR3: TGTGCCAACAGCCGCACGTACCTTGAGACTAACTATGGCTACACCTTC. The encoded protein is CANSRTYLETNYGYTF.

This clonotype was found many times. The gene calls are TRBV6-5 and TRBJ2-6; 9 positions agree with TRBD2. The CDR3 has 17 residues. Germline V gene lookup returns CDR1 MNHEY and CDR2 SVGAGI. The V and J ends lost 0 bases and 0 bases, in that order; junction bases with no gene match: 0. The CDR3 DNA reads as TGTGCCAGCAGTTACTCGACTAGCGGCTCTGGGGCCAACGTCCTGACTTTC. Its protein is CASSYSTSGSGANVLTF.

Points on this clonotype: It may be a read error: a sequence one base away is much more abundant. This rearrangement joins TRBV29-1 to TRBJ1-1; D not certain. V lost 1 base and J lost 10, with 10 bases in between. This CDR3 spans 11 amino acids. Germline V CDR1 and CDR2: SQVTM, ANQGSEA. The CDR3 DNA follows: TGCAGCGTTGAAGGCGGGGAAGTAGCTTTCTTT. Residues: CSVEGGEVAFF.

Notes on this clonotype: At one of its ends the junction is not consistent with the germline gene, which may arise from a read error. V and J are TRBV11-2 and TRBJ2-1, with D uncertain. This CDR3 is 16 amino acids long. CDR1 SGHAT and CDR2 FQNNGV come from the germline V gene. In nucleotides, the CDR3 is TGTGTCAGCAGCCCCCGACCAGCAGGAACCTACAATGAGGAGTTCTTC. Translation: CVSSPRPAGTYNEEFF.

With regard to this clonotype: No DNA is shown, since the ends of the CDR3 on it are uncertain; the CDR3 is the one TCRdb lists. The chain combines TRBV12-3 or TRBV12-4 with TRBJ1-5; the DNA was not compared with TRBD1, the D call given in the table. The CDR3 totals 14 residues, both ends included. The chain's CDR3 is CASSFGAGSQPLHF.

The chain is built from TRBV11-1 and TRBJ2-7; the D gene could be TRBD1 or TRBD2 (5 bases each). The germline V and J ends were trimmed by 4 bases and 3 bases, with 16 bases remaining between them. There are 15 residues in the CDR3. Germline assignment: CDR1 SGHAT and CDR2 FQDESV (reference sequence). The CDR3 DNA reads TGTGCCAGCAGCTGGGACGGGACGAGGGACTACGAGCAGTACTTC. Protein product: CASSWDGTRDYEQYF.

The CDR3 DNA sequence: TGTGCCAGCTCACCGGGGACGCCCAGCTCCTACGAGCAGTACTTC. Translated: CASSPGTPSSYEQYF. The chain links TRBV18 to TRBJ2-7; D may correspond to TRBD1 or TRBD2 (5 bases each). V lost 3 bases and J lost 0, with 12 bases in between. The CDR3 is 15 amino acids. Per germline, CDR1 KGHSH and CDR2 LQKENI. The full variable domain, rest sourced from reference TRBV18 and TRBJ2-7, is NAGVMQNPRHLVRRRGQEARLRCSPMKGHSHVYWYRQLPEEGLKFMVYLQKENIIDESGMPKERFSAEFPKEGPSILRIQQVVRGDSAAYFCASSPGTPSSYEQYFGPGTRLTVT.

The CDR3 bases are TGTGCCAGCAGTTTAACCGGGACTAGCGGAGCCTACGAGCAGTACTTC. It yields the protein CASSLTGTSGAYEQYF. The V gene is TRBV28, the J gene TRBJ2-7, with 11 bases aligning to TRBD2. The V and J ends lost 2 bases and 2 bases, in that order; junction bases with no gene match: 5. Germline assignment: CDR1 MDHEN and CDR2 SYDVKM. CDR3 length: 16 residues.

This sequence joins TRBV5-1 and TRBJ2-2, with no clear D. The V and J ends lost 2 bases and 6 bases respectively, with 8 bases between them. Germline V gene lookup returns CDR1 SGHRS and CDR2 YFSETQ. The CDR3 has 13 residues. CDR3: CASSFLMAGELFF. The CDR3 DNA follows: TGCGCCAGCAGCTTCCTAATGGCCGGGGAGCTGTTTTTT. Together with reference TRBV5-1 and TRBJ2-2, the CDR3 gives the full variable domain: KAGVTQTPRYLIKTRGQQVTLSCSPISGHRSVSWYQQTPGQGLQFLFEYFSETQRNKGNFPGRFSGRQFSNSRSEMNVSTLELGDSALYLCASSFLMAGELFFGEGSRLTVL.

This clonotype was detected once. A much larger clonotype is one base distant, so this may be a read error. The V and J genes are TRBV7-8 and TRBJ1-2; D unresolved. Germline values: CDR1 SGHVS, CDR2 FQNEAQ. The CDR3 has 13 residues. The CDR3 DNA reads as TGTCCCAGCAGCTTATTGGGGAACTATGGCTACACCTTC. Its translation is CPSSLLGNYGYTF.

This clonotype has a count of ten or more. The genes are TRBV29-1 and TRBJ2-7; D unresolved. Germline V CDR1 and CDR2: SQVTM, ANQGSEA. V was clipped by 7 bases and J by 3 bases, with 7 bases between them. This CDR3 contains 10 residues. The CDR3 reads CSAKDYEQYF. In DNA, the CDR3 is TGCAGCGCCAAAGACTACGAGCAGTACTTC.

This clonotype was counted a single time. One end of the junction does not line up with germline, which may come from a read error. The V and J genes are TRBV5-8 and TRBJ2-1, with D perhaps TRBD2 (5 bases). This CDR3 spans 13 amino acids. Looked up from germline, CDR1 is SGHTS and CDR2 is YDEGEE. For the CDR3, the DNA is TGTGCCAGCAGCGGGAGAGCCTACAATGAGCATTTCTTC. Its protein is CASSGRAYNEHFF.

In regard to this clonotype: Compared with germline, one end of the junction differs, possibly owing to a read error. This chain joins TRBV4-1 and TRBJ2-1, with D perhaps matching TRBD1 (5 bases). The V gene's germline CDR1 is MGHRA and CDR2 YSYEKL. CDR3 length: 15 amino acids. CDR3 nucleotides: TGTGCCAGCAGCCAAGATTCGGCAGGGTACCTTGAGAAGTCCTTC. Protein product: CASSQDSAGYLEKSF.

This clonotype was counted between two and nine times. The genes are TRBV5-1 and TRBJ2-1; a possible D gene is TRBD2 (5 bases). Germline CDR1 reads SGHRS; CDR2 reads YFSETQ. The CDR3 contains 15 residues. V lost 2 bases and J 2 bases, leaving 11 bases between the germline ends. CDR3 residues: CASSLGGPTYNEQFF. In DNA form, the CDR3 reads TGCGCCAGCAGCTTAGGCGGGCCTACCTACAATGAGCAGTTCTTC.

On this clonotype: A much larger clone lies a single base off, so this may be a read error. This rearrangement joins TRBV29-1 to TRBJ1-2; D is uncertain. The CDR3 consists of 15 residues. Germline CDR1 SQVTM, CDR2 ANQGSEA. CDR3 sequence (DNA): TGCAGCGTTGAATCTGGTTACCTTTTTAACCATGGCTACACCTTC. Translating it yields CSVESGYLFNHGYTF.

As concerns this clonotype: The junction does not match germline at one end; this may be a read error. J is TRBJ1-4 and V is TRBV29-1; D may be TRBD1 (5 bases). The CDR3 totals 13 residues. Per the germline V gene, CDR1 is SQVTM and CDR2 is ANQGSEA. In nucleotides, the CDR3 is TGCAGCGTTGCCGGGACCCCGGGCGAAAAAATGTTTTTT. Translated: CSVAGTPGEKMFF.

This clonotype was found many times. The gene calls are TRBV7-9 and TRBJ1-4; 7 bases are shared with TRBD1. With 8 bases clipped from V and 8 bases from J, the junction kept 5 bases outside the gene matches. Germline assignment: CDR1 SEHNR and CDR2 FQNEAQ (reference sequence). The CDR3 has 12 amino acids. The CDR3 DNA reads TGTGCCAGCGGTAGGGGACAGGAAAAACTGTTTTTT. It yields the protein CASGRGQEKLFF. Full variable domain (remainder filled in from reference TRBV7-9 and TRBJ1-4): DTGVSQNPRHKITKRGQNVTFRCDPISEHNRLYWYRQTLGQGPEFLTYFQNEAQLEKSRLLSDRFSAERPKGSFSTLEIQRTEQGDSAMYLCASGRGQEKLFFGSGTQLSVL.